These 24 T cell receptor beta chains were sequenced from one sample in a study of blood T cell repertoires in COVID-19. The protocol was immunoSEQ multiplex PCR, while the TCRdb copy is restricted to in-frame clones and leaves out a portion. The sample lists about 77,000 clones, about 80% occurring once. Sequencing used peripheral blood. Receptor source: a woman in her 70s with acute or convalescent COVID-19.

This clone has only a few counts. The chain's CDR3 is CASTLYYGYTF. CDR3 bases: TGTGCCAGCACCCTCTACTATGGCTACACCTTC. The gene calls are TRBV5-8 and TRBJ1-2; D is unresolved. This CDR3 has 11 residues. V was pared by 6 bases and J by 3 bases, with 6 bases between. In germline, CDR1 is SGHTS, CDR2 YDEGEE.

This chain links TRBV14 with TRBJ1-1; 10 bases map to TRBD1. Per germline, CDR1 SGHDN and CDR2 FVKESK. This CDR3 comprises 15 residues. With V trimmed by 11 bases and J by 5 bases, 14 bases remained unmatched. CDR3 residues: CAAGALGTGETEAFF. The DNA of the CDR3 is TGTGCCGCCGGGGCGCTTGGGACAGGGGAAACTGAAGCTTTCTTT.

A single count supports this clone. The chain employs TRBV5-4 and TRBJ1-1, with D possibly matching TRBD1 (6 bases). CDR3 length: 13 residues. Looked up from germline, CDR1 is SGHNT and CDR2 is YYREEE (reference sequence). V was trimmed by 4 bases and J by 7 bases, leaving 14 bases between them. In DNA, the CDR3 is TGTGCCAGCAGCACCTGGGGGCTTAGTGAAGCTTTCTTT. It codes for CASSTWGLSEAFF.

V usage is TRBV27 and J usage is TRBJ1-1, with TRBD1 identical over 11 bases. The CDR3 length is 14 residues. J lost 3 bases, V lost 8 bases, and 5 bases had no gene match. CDR1 and CDR2 (germline): MNHEY, SMNVEV (reference sequence). CDR3 in amino acids: CASGTDRGHTEAFF. The CDR3 region has the DNA TGTGCCAGCGGGACGGACAGGGGGCACACTGAAGCTTTCTTT.

V gene TRBV2 combines with J gene TRBJ2-7, with D hard to call. The V end lost 10 bases, the J end lost 6 bases, and 13 bases lay between the germline ends. Germline values: CDR1 SNHLY, CDR2 FYNNEI. The CDR3 has 11 residues. CDR3 sequence: CAISFLREQYF. As DNA, the CDR3 is TGTGCCATCTCTTTCCTGCGCGAGCAGTACTTC.

The chain links TRBV10-3 to TRBJ2-3; 11 bases line up with TRBD2. V gave up 6 bases and J gave up 4 bases; unmatched junction bases: 3. Germline loops: CDR1 ENHRY, CDR2 SYGVKD. There are 14 residues in the CDR3. This CDR3 is CAISLAGGSDTQYF. For the CDR3, the DNA is TGTGCCATCAGCCTAGCGGGGGGATCAGATACGCAGTATTTT.

The chain combines TRBV11-2 with TRBJ1-1; 7 nucleotides match TRBD1. Germline CDR1 is SGHAT and CDR2 is FQNNGV. Trimming removed 1 base from V and 3 bases from J; junction bases left unmatched: 5. The CDR3 is 15 amino acids. The CDR3 spells CASSLGQGVDTEAFF. The CDR3 nucleotides read TGTGCCAGCAGCTTAGGACAGGGCGTCGACACTGAAGCTTTCTTT.

The chain has TRBV27 and TRBJ2-2; tentative D call: TRBD1 (5 bases). The V gene lost 6 bases and the J gene lost 1 base, with 9 bases spanning the gap. CDR1 and CDR2 from the germline V gene are MNHEY and SMNVEV (reference sequence). This CDR3 region has 14 residues. This CDR3 reads CASRRTLNTGELFF. Written as DNA, the CDR3 is TGTGCCAGCAGAAGGACACTGAACACCGGGGAGCTGTTTTTT.

The chain combines TRBV24-1 with TRBJ1-3; possibly TRBD1 for D (5 bases). This CDR3 is built from 16 residues. Trimming pared 4 bases from V and 0 bases from J, leaving 12 bases between. Looked up from germline, CDR1 is KGHDR and CDR2 is SFDVKD. The DNA for the CDR3 is TGTGCCACCAGTGACCCAGGGCGGGACTCTGGAAACACCATATATTTT. Translation: CATSDPGRDSGNTIYF.

In this sample, this clone turned up once. The chain employs TRBV19 and TRBJ1-6, with D tentatively TRBD1 (5 bases). There are 13 residues in the CDR3. CDR1 is LNHDA and CDR2 is SQIVND in the germline V gene (reference sequence). Trimming shortened V by 5 bases and J by 10 bases, and 12 bases separated the two germline ends. Here the CDR3 reads CASSQGSSSPLHF. For the CDR3, the DNA is TGTGCCAGTAGTCAGGGTTCGTCGTCACCCCTCCACTTT.

The V gene is TRBV18, the J gene TRBJ2-7; no definite D call. The germline CDR1 and CDR2 sequences are KGHSH and LQKENI. V shed 2 bases and J shed 7 bases, with 6 bases lying between them. This CDR3 has 11 residues. The CDR3 reads CASSPAGEQYF. CDR3 bases: TGTGCCAGCTCACCAGCCGGGGAGCAGTACTTC.

The CDR3 DNA reads TGTGCCAGCAGCCACTTCCCCGACAGGGGGCAAGGCTATGGCTACACCTTC. Protein: CASSHFPDRGQGYGYTF. V and J are TRBV11-2 and TRBJ1-2; the match to TRBD1 covers 10 bases. Germline CDR1 and CDR2: SGHAT and FQNNGV. The CDR3 is 17 amino acids. Trimming removed 5 bases from V and 4 bases from J; junction bases left unmatched: 13.

V and J are TRBV3-1 (or the pseudogene TRBV3-2) and TRBJ2-4; TRBD1 matches at 8 bases. V shed 0 bases, J shed 9 bases, and the junction held 7 bases outside the gene matches. CDR1 is LGHDT, CDR2 YNNKEL, per germline (reference sequence). The CDR3 sequence is 15 residues long. The CDR3 bases are TGTGCCAGCAGCCAAGATTCGCAGGGGGCCACCATTCAGTACTTC. Translated: CASSQDSQGATIQYF.

Only a few counts were recorded for this clone. Because it lacks the conserved phenylalanine or tryptophan at the end, this CDR3 is likely a read error. The limits of the CDR3 on the DNA are not certain, so only TCRdb's listed CDR3 is given. V is TRBV18 and J is TRBJ1-4; the table assigns TRBD1, which was not confirmed against the DNA. The CDR3 contains 10 residues when both ends are counted. The germline gives CDR1 KGHSH, CDR2 LQKENI. The CDR3 loop reads CASSRGTNLL.

The V and J genes are TRBV19 and TRBJ2-1, with 7 bases identical to TRBD1. After removal of 5 bases from V and 4 bases from J, the junction contained 8 bases not matched to a gene. From germline, CDR1 is LNHDA and CDR2 SQIVND (reference sequence). The CDR3 length is 15 residues. CDR3 nucleotide sequence: TGTGCCAGTAGTTCCAGACAGGGACGATACAATGAGCAGTTCTTC. Translating it yields CASSSRQGRYNEQFF.

This rearrangement joins TRBV7-2 to TRBJ2-1, with D unresolved. Trimming removed 5 bases from V and 0 bases from J, with 11 bases in between. The CDR3 covers 15 residues. Germline values: CDR1 SGHTA, CDR2 FQGNSA. For the CDR3, the DNA is TGTGCCAGCAGCCTCAGTTTTTCCTCCTACAATGAGCAGTTCTTC. It specifies CASSLSFSSYNEQFF.

DNA of the CDR3: TGCGCCAGCAGCTTGGTAGGAGAGGGACTCCTCTCCTACGAGCAGTACTTC. This gives the protein CASSLVGEGLLSYEQYF. The chain combines TRBV5-1 with TRBJ2-7; D is perhaps TRBD2 (6 bases). The germline V gene encodes CDR1 SGHRS and CDR2 YFSETQ. The CDR3 has 17 amino acids. The germline V and J ends were trimmed by 0 bases and 0 bases, with 16 bases remaining between them.

CDR3: CASSLGQGSEAFF. The CDR3 DNA is TGTGCCAGCAGCCTCGGACAGGGTTCAGAAGCTTTCTTT. The gene calls are TRBV3-1 (or the pseudogene TRBV3-2) and TRBJ1-1; 8 bases are shared with TRBD1. The V segment lost 4 bases and the J segment 8 bases; nucleotides outside the gene matches: 6. The CDR3 sequence is 13 residues long. Germline V gene sequence: CDR1 LGHDT, CDR2 YNNKEL (reference sequence).

The CDR3 protein is CASSLGDRAEKLFF. The CDR3, as DNA: TGTGCCAGCAGCTTAGGTGACAGGGCTGAAAAACTGTTTTTT. This chain joins TRBV13 and TRBJ1-4; 7 nucleotides match TRBD1. Looked up from germline, CDR1 is PRHDT and CDR2 is FYEKMQ (reference sequence). V lost 0 bases and J lost 7; bases outside the gene matches: 2. The CDR3 is made up of 14 amino acids. Based on the CDR3 plus reference TRBV13 and TRBJ1-4, the full variable domain is AAGVIQSPRHLIKEKRETATLKCYPIPRHDTVYWYQQGPGQDPQFLISFYEKMQSDKGSIPDRFSAQQFSDYHSELNMSSLELGDSALYFCASSLGDRAEKLFFGSGTQLSVL.

The chain recombines TRBV7-9 with TRBJ2-7, with 10 positions matching TRBD2. Per the germline V gene, CDR1 is SEHNR and CDR2 is FQNEAQ (reference sequence). The CDR3 loop spans 13 amino acids. V trimming: 5 bases; J trimming: 5 bases; junction bases outside the gene matches: 3. Written as DNA, the CDR3 is TGTGCCAGCAGCCCCAGCGGGGGGGACGAGCAGTACTTC. This encodes CASSPSGGDEQYF.

The rearrangement links TRBV5-5 to TRBJ2-2; weak D call: TRBD1 (6 bases). V lost 3 bases, J lost 5 bases, and 8 bases lay in between. Per germline, CDR1 SGHKS and CDR2 YYEKEE (reference sequence). The CDR3 covers 13 residues. DNA for the CDR3: TGTGCCAGCAGCTACCAGGGGACCGGGGAGCTGTTTTTT. Encoded protein: CASSYQGTGELFF.

This clone was counted only a few times. The chain uses TRBV18 and TRBJ1-1; 9 bases match TRBD1. The CDR3 loop spans 16 amino acids. The trim removed 0 bases at V and 7 bases at J, leaving 9 bases unmatched. CDR1 KGHSH and CDR2 LQKENI come from the germline V gene. CDR3 DNA sequence: TGTGCCAGCTCACCACCGAACAGGGGGCTACTATTTGAAGCTTTCTTT. It yields the protein CASSPPNRGLLFEAFF.

This clone was detected a few times. The J gene is TRBJ1-6, the V gene TRBV3-1 (or the pseudogene TRBV3-2); D remains unclear. This CDR3 spans 16 amino acids. Per germline, CDR1 LGHDT and CDR2 YNNKEL (reference sequence). The V end was cut by 2 bases, the J end by 10 bases, with 18 bases between. CDR3 residues: CASSQSSGLEGSPLHF. The DNA for the CDR3 is TGTGCCAGCAGCCAATCGTCAGGACTTGAAGGCTCACCCCTCCACTTT.

This clone was counted only a few times. The rearrangement uses TRBV19 and TRBJ1-2, with a possible D match to TRBD1 (6 bases). This CDR3 comprises 14 residues. The V end was cut by 3 bases, the J end by 4 bases, with 12 bases between. Germline CDR1 LNHDA, CDR2 SQIVND (reference sequence). The CDR3 is CASSMAGVIYGYTF. The CDR3 DNA is TGTGCCAGTAGTATGGCAGGGGTTATCTATGGCTACACCTTC.